One sample yielded the 21 T cell receptor beta chains listed below, sequenced in a study of blood T cell repertoires in COVID-19. Measured with immunoSEQ multiplex PCR; TCRdb has only the in-frame clones, and not every one. The sample has over 150,000 clones, 83% seen once. Source material: peripheral blood. The receptors stem from a woman in her sixties or seventies with COVID-19, enrolled during active disease.

The rearrangement links TRBV5-1 to TRBJ2-5; TRBD1 agrees at 7 bases. CDR3 size: 13 residues. J gave up 5 bases and V 3 bases, and 4 bases lay outside the gene matches. Germline CDR1 SGHRS, CDR2 YFSETQ. The chain's CDR3 is CASSSGGPETQYF. The CDR3 DNA follows: TGCGCCAGCAGCTCAGGGGGACCCGAGACCCAGTACTTC.

The chain employs TRBV24-1 and TRBJ2-1; D is perhaps TRBD2 (7 bases). Looked up from germline, CDR1 is KGHDR and CDR2 is SFDVKD. Trimming took off 7 bases at V and 0 bases at J, with 18 bases between the two ends. The CDR3 runs 17 residues. The CDR3 nucleotides are TGTGCCACCAGAAGCGGGGAGACAGGCGGCTCCTACAATGAGCAGTTCTTC. Encoded protein: CATRSGETGGSYNEQFF.

The chain recombines TRBV30 with TRBJ1-1; TRBD1 might be the D (5 bases). The V gene lost 2 bases and the J gene lost 3 bases, with 10 bases spanning the gap. In germline, CDR1 is GTSNPN, CDR2 SVGIG (reference sequence). The CDR3 has 13 amino acids. CDR3 sequence reads: CAWSKQVYTEAFF. The CDR3 DNA sequence: TGTGCCTGGAGTAAACAGGTATACACTGAAGCTTTCTTT.

V gene TRBV5-1 combines with J gene TRBJ2-7; 12 bases align to TRBD1. Germline V lookup: CDR1 SGHRS, CDR2 YFSETQ. The CDR3 has 17 residues. V was pared by 1 base and J by 4 bases, with 9 bases of the junction left unmatched. CDR3 amino acids: CASSLQDLGQGAYEQYF. The CDR3, as DNA: TGCGCCAGCAGCTTGCAAGACCTGGGACAGGGGGCGTACGAGCAGTACTTC.

V and J are TRBV19 and TRBJ1-5; D unclear. Trimming pared 3 bases from V and 5 bases from J, leaving 17 bases between. This CDR3 has 16 residues. The germline V gene encodes CDR1 LNHDA and CDR2 SQIVND (reference sequence). The CDR3 DNA reads as TGTGCCAGTAGTATCCACGACGGAGGTTCCTATCAGCCCCAGCATTTT. It translates to CASSIHDGGSYQPQHF.

CDR3 in DNA: TGTGCCACTTACCAGAGGGGAGGTAGCACTGAAGCTTTCTTT. Encoded protein: CATYQRGGSTEAFF. The chain uses TRBV6-7 and TRBJ1-1, with D perhaps TRBD1 (5 bases). TRBV6-7 is designated an ORF whose function remains uncertain. The ends were cut back, 10 bases at V and 4 bases at J, with 19 bases in the middle. This CDR3 is 14 amino acids long.

V is TRBV7-2 and J is TRBJ2-1, with 10 bases identical to TRBD1. The CDR3 has 14 amino acids. The germline CDR1 and CDR2 sequences are SGHTA and FQGNSA. Trimming took 5 bases from V and 7 from J; bases not matched to a gene: 5. The CDR3, as DNA: TGTGCCAGCAGCGACAGGGGGCGCGTAAATGAGCAGTTCTTC. Protein product: CASSDRGRVNEQFF.

This clone was seen a few times. The J gene is TRBJ1-2, the V gene TRBV19; tentative D call: TRBD1 (5 bases). The CDR3 length is 15 residues. From germline, CDR1 is LNHDA and CDR2 SQIVND (reference sequence). V was trimmed by 5 bases and J by 3 bases, leaving 16 bases between them. CDR3 sequence reads: CASSSLGVPDYGYTF. CDR3 DNA sequence: TGTGCCAGTAGTTCCCTAGGGGTGCCGGACTATGGCTACACCTTC.

V and J are TRBV15 and TRBJ2-3, with TRBD2 matching 11 bases. V lost 6 bases and J lost 0; bases outside the gene matches: 8. This CDR3 has 17 amino acids. Germline assignment: CDR1 LNHNV and CDR2 YYDKDF (reference sequence). The CDR3 nucleotides are TGTGCCACCAGTTTAGCGGGAGGGAGTCGGAGCACAGATACGCAGTATTTT. Translation gives CATSLAGGSRSTDTQYF.

V and J are TRBV4-3 and TRBJ2-7, with D possibly being TRBD1 (6 bases). The CDR3 length is 15 residues. Germline V lookup: CDR1 LGHNA, CDR2 YSLEER. V lost 4 bases and J lost 2, with 15 bases in between. Here the CDR3 reads CASSLKEQGTYEQYF. CDR3 sequence (DNA): TGCGCCAGCAGCCTTAAAGAACAGGGTACCTACGAGCAGTACTTC.

The V call is TRBV5-1, the J call TRBJ1-3; perhaps TRBD1 as D (6 bases). The ends were cut back, 1 base at V and 0 bases at J, with 8 bases in the middle. CDR1 and CDR2 (germline): SGHRS, YFSETQ. The CDR3 contains 15 residues. The CDR3 is CASSLMGASGNTIYF. CDR3 nucleotides: TGCGCCAGCAGCTTGATGGGGGCCTCTGGAAACACCATATATTTT.

The chain combines TRBV4-3 with TRBJ2-7; 8 nucleotides align to TRBD1. V shed 0 bases and J 2 bases; nucleotides not matched to a gene: 6. Germline values: CDR1 LGHNA, CDR2 YSLEER. This CDR3 has 16 residues. CDR3 loop: CASSQDPRTGTYEQYF. The CDR3 DNA reads as TGCGCCAGCAGCCAAGACCCCCGGACAGGGACCTACGAGCAGTACTTC.

The rearrangement joins TRBV25-1 to TRBJ1-6; D may be TRBD1 (5 bases). CDR3 length equals 14 residues. Germline V gene sequence: CDR1 MGHDK, CDR2 SYGVNS. The V end was cut by 9 bases, the J end by 3 bases, with 12 bases between. CDR3: CASSRGSYNSPLHF. CDR3 nucleotide sequence: TGTGCCAGTAGTCGGGGGAGCTATAATTCACCCCTCCACTTT.

This chain links TRBV6-1 with TRBJ2-2; 8 nucleotides match TRBD1. This CDR3 region has 14 residues. Germline loops: CDR1 MNHNS, CDR2 SASEGT. V shed 11 bases and J 1 base; nucleotides not matched to a gene: 6. The CDR3 region has the DNA TGTGCCGCAAAGGGGACAGGGAACACCGGGGAGCTGTTTTTT. Its protein is CAAKGTGNTGELFF.

The chain combines TRBV24-1 with TRBJ2-2; the D is unclear. Trimming cost V 9 bases and J 5 bases, with 9 bases left between them. CDR3 size: 12 residues. Germline V gene lookup returns CDR1 KGHDR and CDR2 SFDVKD. As DNA, the CDR3 is TGTGCCACCGCTCAGTATACCGGGGAGCTGTTTTTT. It is translated as CATAQYTGELFF.

The chain is built from TRBV18 and TRBJ1-3; a possible D gene is TRBD1 (5 bases). V dropped 3 bases and J dropped 4 bases, with 10 bases sitting between them. Germline loops: CDR1 KGHSH, CDR2 LQKENI. The CDR3 is 14 amino acids. This CDR3 is CASSPDTGGNTIYF. CDR3 nucleotide sequence: TGTGCCAGCTCACCGGACACAGGAGGAAACACCATATATTTT.

The chain links TRBV12-3 or TRBV12-4 to TRBJ2-7, with D perhaps TRBD1 (5 bases). This CDR3 has 13 residues. V lost 6 bases and J 1 base, leaving 10 bases between the germline ends. The CDR3 reads CASRLDKSYEQYF. DNA of the CDR3: TGTGCCAGCAGACTGGACAAATCCTACGAGCAGTACTTC.

The chain carries TRBV10-3 and TRBJ2-7; 7 nucleotides align to TRBD2. Trimming removed 2 bases from V and 5 bases from J; junction bases left unmatched: 9. Per the germline V gene, CDR1 is ENHRY and CDR2 is SYGVKD. The CDR3 is 15 amino acids. The CDR3 sequence is CAISEPSGFFHEQYF. In nucleotides, the CDR3 is TGTGCCATCAGTGAGCCTAGCGGCTTCTTCCACGAGCAGTACTTC.

The CDR3 nucleotides read TGTGCCAGCAGCCCGGACAGGGGGCTCTCGGCTGGAAACACCATATATTTT. Protein sequence: CASSPDRGLSAGNTIYF. The chain employs TRBV14 and TRBJ1-3; 11 nucleotides align to TRBD1. The CDR3 has 17 residues. In germline, CDR1 is SGHDN, CDR2 FVKESK. V lost 4 bases and J lost 2; bases outside the gene matches: 7.

The chain couples TRBV21-1 to TRBJ2-1; TRBD2 is the table's D call and was not checked against the DNA. TRBV21-1 is a known pseudogene. The CDR3 totals 19 residues. CDR3 amino acids: CASNSPEREGPQSYNEQFF. The CDR3 bases are TGTGCCAGCAACTCGCCAGAGCGGGAGGGCCCTCAATCGTACAATGAGCAGTTCTTC.

J is TRBJ1-2 and V is TRBV28; no clear D gene. This CDR3 comprises 15 residues. The V gene lost 9 bases and the J gene lost 4 bases, with 21 bases spanning the gap. Germline V gene lookup returns CDR1 MDHEN and CDR2 SYDVKM. The CDR3 coding sequence is TGTGCCAGTGATCTTAAGGGTGGGAGAACCTATGGCTACACCTTC. This codes for CASDLKGGRTYGYTF.